This is a list of T cell receptor beta chains from one sample in a study of cytomegalovirus exposure and HLA in healthy donors. This table comes from immunoSEQ multiplex PCR, and its TCRdb copy is limited to in-frame clones, with some not included. The table has approximately 260,000 clones, approximately 86% seen once. Sequencing input: PBMCs. The receptors originated from a young woman in good health and CMV-seronegative. Each CDR3 is given with its conserved first and last residue.

V gene	CDR3 protein
TRBV5-1	CASTPGNRNEQFF
TRBV14	CASSQDRGGEDTEAFF
TRBV27	CASSQYNEQFF
TRBV25-1	CASSPSHRGDTGELFF
TRBV29-1	CSVGGLQGEQYF
TRBV9	CASSGQGYTGELFF
TRBV2	CASSEDRDLVADYGYTF
TRBV6-4	CASSEGENTEAFF
TRBV5-1	CASSLLGGTFYEQYF
TRBV19	CASISTRQGVQGYTF
TRBV5-4	CASSWSGRSEQFF
TRBV2	CASSEGLANHVTDTQYF
TRBV30	CAWSLGSGAGTQYF
TRBV7-7	CASSLAGGYNEQFF
TRBV9	CASSVLTEEAFF
TRBV27	CASSSGNSPLHF
TRBV5-6	CASSNLAVGGTEAFF
TRBV4-1	CASSDRGREVYGYTF
TRBV2	CASTLGGSAAYGYTF
TRBV19	CASKQGATEAFF
TRBV6-5	CASSPATGSYGYTF
TRBV2	CASTGTSGVGEQFF
TRBV29-1	CSGGGGGPQHF
TRBV5-1	CASREGTAIYTEAFF
TRBV5-1	CASSLMGQGIYGYTF
TRBV6-1	CASSAPGLGDLYEQYF
TRBV10-1	CASSGLWREGEDYEQYF
TRBV4-3	CASSQTSGQGNYGYTF
TRBV13	CASSPGFQGYNEQFF
TRBV2	CASSLLTDNYGYTF
TRBV6-6	CASSYSREGYPIYF
TRBV5-7	CASSPEPRTGDEQYF
TRBV7-3	CASSLRPGQGAYEQYF
TRBV6-1	CASSEVAGGAAGEAFF
TRBV5-1	CASSLGPMTSGTVWAQYF
TRBV27	CASTTGGGEQFF
TRBV28	CASSLQGRAAFF
TRBV2	CASSGELAGDYEQYF
TRBV5-1	CASSLTKGPYYGYTF
TRBV19	CASSPYRGETQYF
TRBV9	CASSPPAAEEYQPQHF
TRBV7-6	CASSLLAGTYEQYF
TRBV5-1	CASSLDSGRNEQFF
TRBV6-5	CASSYSRSEAFF
TRBV11-2	CASSLVPAGMTDTQYF
TRBV7-8	CASSLVYLRNTEAFF
TRBV4-1	CASSQDSSGGPLDTQYF
TRBV4-1	CASSQVGVGNEKLFF
TRBV9	CASSVGRLAIQPQHF
TRBV19	CASSESGQGVQETQYF
TRBV27	CASSPVSGGYTGELFF
TRBV28	CASSPGGGFYEQYF
TRBV5-6	CASSLDTNYGYTF
TRBV27	CASRSGAGGSYNEQFF
TRBV30	CAWTLRQGRTGELFF
TRBV19	CASSRARGGNYGYTF
TRBV27	CASSLRAARSLGSNQPQHF
TRBV13	CASSETGKAYEQYF
TRBV29-1	CSVARQAHTDTQYF